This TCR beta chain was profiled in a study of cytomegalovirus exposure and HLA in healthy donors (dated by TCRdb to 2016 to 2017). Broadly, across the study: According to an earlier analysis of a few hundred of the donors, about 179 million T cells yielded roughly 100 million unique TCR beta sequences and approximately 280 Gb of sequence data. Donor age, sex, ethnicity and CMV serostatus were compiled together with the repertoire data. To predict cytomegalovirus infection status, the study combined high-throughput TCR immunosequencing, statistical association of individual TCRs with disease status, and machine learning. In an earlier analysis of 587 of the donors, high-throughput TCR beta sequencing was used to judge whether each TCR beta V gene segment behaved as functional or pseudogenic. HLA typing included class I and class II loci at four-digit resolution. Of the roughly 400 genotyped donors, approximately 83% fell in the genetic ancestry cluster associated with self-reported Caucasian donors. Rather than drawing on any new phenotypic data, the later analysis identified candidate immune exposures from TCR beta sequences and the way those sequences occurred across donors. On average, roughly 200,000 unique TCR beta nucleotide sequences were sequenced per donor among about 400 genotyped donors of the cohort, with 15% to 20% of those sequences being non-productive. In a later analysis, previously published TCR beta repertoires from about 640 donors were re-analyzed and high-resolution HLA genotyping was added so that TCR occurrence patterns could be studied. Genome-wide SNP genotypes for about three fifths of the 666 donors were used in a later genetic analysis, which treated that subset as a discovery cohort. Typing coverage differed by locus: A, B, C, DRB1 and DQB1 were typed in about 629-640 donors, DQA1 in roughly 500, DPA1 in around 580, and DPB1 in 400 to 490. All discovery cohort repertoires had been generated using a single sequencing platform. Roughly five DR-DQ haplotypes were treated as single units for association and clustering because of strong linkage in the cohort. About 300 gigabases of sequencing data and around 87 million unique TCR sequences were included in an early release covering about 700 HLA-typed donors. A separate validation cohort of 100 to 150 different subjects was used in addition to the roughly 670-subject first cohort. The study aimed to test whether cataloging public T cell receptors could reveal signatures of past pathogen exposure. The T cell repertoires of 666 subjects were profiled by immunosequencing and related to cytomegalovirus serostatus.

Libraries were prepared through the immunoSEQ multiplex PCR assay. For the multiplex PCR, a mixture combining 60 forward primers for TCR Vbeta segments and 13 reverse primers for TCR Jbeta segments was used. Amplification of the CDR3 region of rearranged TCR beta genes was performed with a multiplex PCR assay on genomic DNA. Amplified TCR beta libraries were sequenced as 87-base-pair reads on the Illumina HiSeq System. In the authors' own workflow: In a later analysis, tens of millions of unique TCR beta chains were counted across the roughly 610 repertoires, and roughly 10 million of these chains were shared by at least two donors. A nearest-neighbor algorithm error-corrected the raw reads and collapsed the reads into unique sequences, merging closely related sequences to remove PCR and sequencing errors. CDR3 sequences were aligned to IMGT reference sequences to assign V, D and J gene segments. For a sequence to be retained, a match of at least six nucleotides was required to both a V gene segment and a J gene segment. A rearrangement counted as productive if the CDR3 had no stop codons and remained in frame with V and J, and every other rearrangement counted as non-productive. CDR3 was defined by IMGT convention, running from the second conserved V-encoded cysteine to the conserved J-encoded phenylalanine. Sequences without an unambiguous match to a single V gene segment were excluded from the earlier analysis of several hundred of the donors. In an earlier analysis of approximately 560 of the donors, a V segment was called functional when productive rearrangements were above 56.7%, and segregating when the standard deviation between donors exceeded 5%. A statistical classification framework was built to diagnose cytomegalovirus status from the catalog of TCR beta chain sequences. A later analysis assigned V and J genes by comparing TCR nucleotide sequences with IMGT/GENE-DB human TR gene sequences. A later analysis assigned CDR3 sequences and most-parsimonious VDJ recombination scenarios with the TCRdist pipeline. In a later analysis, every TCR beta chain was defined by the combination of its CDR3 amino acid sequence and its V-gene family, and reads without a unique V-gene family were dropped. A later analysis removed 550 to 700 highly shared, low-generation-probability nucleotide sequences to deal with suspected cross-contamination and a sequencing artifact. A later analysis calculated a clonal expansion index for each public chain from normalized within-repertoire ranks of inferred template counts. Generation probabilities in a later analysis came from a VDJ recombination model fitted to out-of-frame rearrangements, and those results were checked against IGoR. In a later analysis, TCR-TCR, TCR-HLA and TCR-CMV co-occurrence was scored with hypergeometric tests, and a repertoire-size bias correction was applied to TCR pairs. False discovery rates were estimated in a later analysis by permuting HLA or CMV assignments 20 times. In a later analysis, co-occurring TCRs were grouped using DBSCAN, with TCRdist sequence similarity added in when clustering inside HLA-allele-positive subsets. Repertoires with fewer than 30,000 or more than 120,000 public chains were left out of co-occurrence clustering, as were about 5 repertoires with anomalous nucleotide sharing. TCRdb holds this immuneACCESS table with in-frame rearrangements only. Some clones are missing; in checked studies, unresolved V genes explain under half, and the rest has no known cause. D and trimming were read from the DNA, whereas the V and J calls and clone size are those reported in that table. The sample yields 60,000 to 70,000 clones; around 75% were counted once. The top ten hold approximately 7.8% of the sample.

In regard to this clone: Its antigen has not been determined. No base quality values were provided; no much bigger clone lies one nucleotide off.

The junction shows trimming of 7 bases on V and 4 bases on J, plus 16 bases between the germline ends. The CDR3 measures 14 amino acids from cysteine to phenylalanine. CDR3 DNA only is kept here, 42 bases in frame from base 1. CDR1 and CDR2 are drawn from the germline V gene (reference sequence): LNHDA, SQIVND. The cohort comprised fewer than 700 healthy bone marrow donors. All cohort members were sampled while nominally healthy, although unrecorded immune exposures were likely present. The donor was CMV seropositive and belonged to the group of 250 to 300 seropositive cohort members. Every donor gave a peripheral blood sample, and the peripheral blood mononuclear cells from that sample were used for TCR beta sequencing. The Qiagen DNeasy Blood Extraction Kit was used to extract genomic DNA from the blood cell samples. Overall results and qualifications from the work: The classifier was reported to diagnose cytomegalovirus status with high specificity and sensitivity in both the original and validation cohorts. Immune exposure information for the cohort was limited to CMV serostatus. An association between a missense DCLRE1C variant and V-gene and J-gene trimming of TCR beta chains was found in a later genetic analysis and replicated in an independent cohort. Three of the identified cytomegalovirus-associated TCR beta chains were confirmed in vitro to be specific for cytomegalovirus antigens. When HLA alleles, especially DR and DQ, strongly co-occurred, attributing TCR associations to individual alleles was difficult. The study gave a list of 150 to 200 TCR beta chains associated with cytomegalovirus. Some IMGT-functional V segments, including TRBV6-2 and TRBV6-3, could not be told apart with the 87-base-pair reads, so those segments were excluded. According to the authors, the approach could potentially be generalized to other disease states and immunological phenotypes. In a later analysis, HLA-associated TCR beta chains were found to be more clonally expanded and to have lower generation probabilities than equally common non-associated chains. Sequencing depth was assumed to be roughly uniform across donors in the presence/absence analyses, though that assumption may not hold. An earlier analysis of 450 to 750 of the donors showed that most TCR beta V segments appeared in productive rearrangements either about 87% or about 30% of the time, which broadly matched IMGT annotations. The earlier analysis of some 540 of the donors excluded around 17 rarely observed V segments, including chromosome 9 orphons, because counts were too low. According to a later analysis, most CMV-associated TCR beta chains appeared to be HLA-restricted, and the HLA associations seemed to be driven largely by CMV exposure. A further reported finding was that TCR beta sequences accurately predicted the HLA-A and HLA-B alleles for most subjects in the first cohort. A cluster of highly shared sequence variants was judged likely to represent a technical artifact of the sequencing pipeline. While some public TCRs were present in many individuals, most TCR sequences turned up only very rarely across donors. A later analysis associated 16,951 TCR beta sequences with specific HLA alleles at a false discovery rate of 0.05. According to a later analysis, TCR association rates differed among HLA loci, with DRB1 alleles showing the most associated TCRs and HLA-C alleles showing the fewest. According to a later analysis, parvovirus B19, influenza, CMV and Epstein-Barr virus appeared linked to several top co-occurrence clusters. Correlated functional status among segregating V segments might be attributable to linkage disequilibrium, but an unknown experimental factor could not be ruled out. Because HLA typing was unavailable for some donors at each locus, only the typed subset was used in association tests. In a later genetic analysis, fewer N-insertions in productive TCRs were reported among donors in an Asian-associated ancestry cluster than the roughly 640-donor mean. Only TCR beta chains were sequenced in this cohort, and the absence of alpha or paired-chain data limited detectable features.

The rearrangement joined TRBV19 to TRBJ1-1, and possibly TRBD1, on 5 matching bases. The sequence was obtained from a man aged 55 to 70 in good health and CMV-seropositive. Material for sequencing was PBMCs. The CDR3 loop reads CASTDDGRGTEAFF. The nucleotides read TGTGCCAGTACCGACGATGGGAGGGGCACTGAAGCTTTCTTT.